One and the same sample provided the 30 T cell receptor beta chains below, sequenced in a study of T cell changes during pregnancy in multiple sclerosis. The protocol was immunoSEQ multiplex PCR, while the TCRdb copy is restricted to in-frame clones and leaves out a portion. This table has fewer than 65,000 clones, roughly 91% appearing once. Material: peripheral blood, obtained in the third trimester of pregnancy. The receptor set was obtained from a female donor in good health, enrolled as a control in a pregnancy study.

The chain joins TRBV5-1 to TRBJ1-2, with TRBD1 matching over 9 bases. CDR3 length equals 14 residues. Trimming took 1 base from V and 7 from J; bases not matched to a gene: 5. CDR1 and CDR2 from the germline V gene are SGHRS and YFSETQ. This CDR3 reads CASSLTGGGLGYTF. CDR3 DNA: TGCGCCAGCAGCTTGACAGGGGGCGGGCTTGGCTACACCTTC.

This chain uses TRBV28 with TRBJ2-7; TRBD1 might be the D (6 bases). V was clipped by 6 bases and J by 1 base, with 10 bases between them. CDR1 MDHEN and CDR2 SYDVKM come from the germline V gene. The CDR3 has 13 amino acids. CDR3 nucleotides: TGTGCCAGCAGACCTGGACAGTCCTACGAGCAGTACTTC. It specifies CASRPGQSYEQYF.

This clone has only a few counts. The chain employs TRBV10-3 and TRBJ2-1; D possibly corresponds to TRBD1 (6 bases). Deletions cut 6 bases from V and 8 bases from J, with 11 bases between. The CDR3 spans 12 residues. Germline V gene sequence: CDR1 ENHRY, CDR2 SYGVKD. The CDR3 coding sequence is TGTGCCATCAGGGGTGAGGGGGATGAGCAGTTCTTC. This gives the protein CAIRGEGDEQFF.

The V and J genes are TRBV7-9 and TRBJ2-1; 14 nucleotides agree with TRBD2. CDR1 is SEHNR and CDR2 is FQNEAQ in the germline V gene (reference sequence). V was pared by 1 base and J by 1 base, with 6 bases of the junction left unmatched. The CDR3 has 19 residues. This CDR3 reads CASSLETSGRARSYNEQFF. For the CDR3, the DNA is TGTGCCAGCAGCTTAGAGACTAGCGGGAGGGCCCGGTCCTACAATGAGCAGTTCTTC.

This chain joins TRBV9 and TRBJ2-5; no firm D call. The CDR3 extends over 16 amino acids. V lost 0 bases and J lost 1, with 13 bases in between. CDR1 SGDLS and CDR2 YYNGEE come from the germline V gene. Here the CDR3 reads CASSVGAVSPQETQYF. The DNA of the CDR3 is TGTGCCAGCAGCGTAGGAGCCGTTAGCCCCCAAGAGACCCAGTACTTC.

The J gene is TRBJ1-1, the V gene TRBV2; no reliable D call. Trimming pared 6 bases from V and 0 bases from J, leaving 17 bases between. There are 16 residues in the CDR3. Germline CDR1 and CDR2: SNHLY and FYNNEI. Here the CDR3 DNA reads TGTGCCAGCAGGCTTATGATCGCTTCTATGAACACTGAAGCTTTCTTT. It yields the protein CASRLMIASMNTEAFF. Full variable domain (outside the CDR3, taken from reference TRBV2 and TRBJ1-1): EPEVTQTPSHQVTQMGQEVILRCVPISNHLYFYWYRQILGQKVEFLVSFYNNEISEKSEIFDDQFSVERPDGSNFTLKIRSTKLEDSAMYFCASRLMIASMNTEAFFGQGTRLTVV.

The J gene is TRBJ1-1, the V gene TRBV2; D is ambiguous. This CDR3 comprises 11 residues. Germline V gene lookup returns CDR1 SNHLY and CDR2 FYNNEI. The CDR3 sequence is CTAQVGTEAFF. In nucleotides, the CDR3 is TGTACCGCCCAGGTGGGCACTGAAGCTTTCTTT.

The J gene is TRBJ1-5, the V gene TRBV6-1; D gene ambiguous. This CDR3 has 13 amino acids. V was cut by 6 bases and J by 0 bases, with 6 bases left in between. The germline CDR1 and CDR2 sequences are MNHNS and SASEGT. The CDR3 nucleotides are TGTGCCAGCAGAGACTTTAGCAATCAGCCCCAGCATTTT. It is translated as CASRDFSNQPQHF.

A single count supports this clone. This rearrangement joins TRBV5-1 to TRBJ1-2, with D possibly TRBD1 on 6 matching bases. V was cut by 2 bases and J by 6 bases, with 11 bases left in between. The CDR3 is made up of 13 amino acids. Germline V lookup: CDR1 SGHRS, CDR2 YFSETQ. DNA for the CDR3: TGCGCCAGCAGCTTAGGGGGGGACCATGGCTACACCTTC. Translated, it gives CASSLGGDHGYTF. The full variable domain, in which reference TRBV5-1 and TRBJ1-2 provide the parts outside the CDR3, is KAGVTQTPRYLIKTRGQQVTLSCSPISGHRSVSWYQQTPGQGLQFLFEYFSETQRNKGNFPGRFSGRQFSNSRSEMNVSTLELGDSALYLCASSLGGDHGYTFGSGTRLTVV.

This clone appeared a single time. The V and J genes are TRBV5-5 and TRBJ1-1, with D unclear. Trimming pared 5 bases from V and 0 bases from J, leaving 8 bases between. This CDR3 contains 13 residues. Germline values: CDR1 SGHKS, CDR2 YYEKEE (reference sequence). CDR3 nucleotide sequence: TGTGCCAGCAGAAGAGAATTGAACACTGAAGCTTTCTTT. It yields the protein CASRRELNTEAFF.

The chain is built from TRBV29-1 and TRBJ1-1, with TRBD1 as a possible D gene (5 bases). The germline CDR1 and CDR2 sequences are SQVTM and ANQGSEA. This CDR3 comprises 17 residues. V shed 5 bases and J shed 0 bases, with 22 bases lying between them. Here the CDR3 reads CSVSGGEGRILNTEAFF. The CDR3 coding sequence is TGCAGCGTTTCCGGGGGGGAGGGCCGAATACTGAACACTGAAGCTTTCTTT.

The chain carries TRBV6-6 and TRBJ2-7; TRBD1 matches at 7 bases. Germline V gene data show CDR1 as MNHNY and CDR2 as SVGAGI (reference sequence). Unmatched junction bases numbered 9, after V lost 6 bases and J lost 7 bases. The CDR3 runs 13 residues. The CDR3 loop is CASSFQGVREQYF. The CDR3 coding sequence is TGTGCCAGCAGCTTTCAGGGGGTAAGGGAGCAGTACTTC.

Written as DNA, the CDR3 is TGCAGTGCAAGCCGGGACAGGGTTTCTTTCTTT. This encodes CSASRDRVSFF. V is TRBV20-1 and J is TRBJ1-1, with 9 bases matching TRBD1. The CDR3 loop spans 11 amino acids. V lost 6 bases, J lost 12 bases, and 8 bases stayed unmatched. Germline loops: CDR1 DFQATT, CDR2 SNEGSKA (reference sequence).

The chain has TRBV19 and TRBJ2-2; maybe TRBD2 (6 bases). The CDR3 length is 14 residues. CDR1 is LNHDA and CDR2 is SQIVND in the germline V gene (reference sequence). V gave up 1 base and J gave up 7 bases, with 10 bases separating them. This CDR3 is CASSIGTRGGELFF. The CDR3 DNA follows: TGTGCCAGTAGTATAGGGACGCGGGGCGGGGAGCTGTTTTTT.

This clone occurred once. The CDR3, as DNA: TGTGCCAGCAGGAACCCAGGGAGGGGGGAGGAAAAACTGTTTTTT. Translation gives CASRNPGRGEEKLFF. V usage is TRBV6-1 and J usage is TRBJ1-4; tentatively, D is TRBD1 (6 bases). V dropped 6 bases and J dropped 8 bases, with 19 bases sitting between them. Germline CDR1 MNHNS, CDR2 SASEGT. CDR3 length: 15 residues.

Here the CDR3 reads CASSFPGYNEQFF. CDR3 sequence (DNA): TGTGCCAGCAGTTTCCCCGGCTACAATGAGCAGTTCTTC. This chain joins TRBV27 and TRBJ2-1; D call uncertain. CDR1 is MNHEY, CDR2 SMNVEV, per germline (reference sequence). The CDR3 is 13 residues long. V lost 3 bases to trimming and J lost 3 bases, with 6 bases between them.

The chain joins TRBV6-6 to TRBJ1-2, with TRBD1 identical over 7 bases. Trimming cost V 6 bases and J 6 bases; bases outside gene matches: 7. The V gene's germline CDR1 is MNHNY and CDR2 SVGAGI (reference sequence). This CDR3 is 13 amino acids long. The CDR3 DNA reads as TGTGCCAGCAGCCGACAGGGTTCAGATGGCTACACCTTC. It specifies CASSRQGSDGYTF.

The chain couples TRBV11-2 to TRBJ1-2; possibly TRBD1 for D (6 bases). Looked up from germline, CDR1 is SGHAT and CDR2 is FQNNGV. The CDR3 extends over 14 amino acids. V lost 5 bases, J lost 4 bases, and 14 bases lay in between. The DNA for the CDR3 is TGTGCCAGCAGCCGCTCAGGGGTTTTCTATGGCTACACCTTC. Its protein product is CASSRSGVFYGYTF.

The chain is built from TRBV2 and TRBJ2-1; 8 bases fit TRBD2. CDR1 and CDR2 (germline): SNHLY, FYNNEI. The CDR3 is made up of 14 amino acids. The J segment lost 8 bases and the V segment lost 6 bases, leaving 9 bases of the junction unmatched. CDR3 in amino acids: CASRGLVGLDEQFF. CDR3 coding DNA: TGTGCCAGCAGGGGACTAGTTGGGCTGGATGAGCAGTTCTTC.

This clone was seen a single time. The chain couples TRBV2 to TRBJ2-6; D might be TRBD2 (5 bases). There are 15 residues in the CDR3. V lost 5 bases and J lost 1, with 9 bases in between. Germline CDR1 is SNHLY and CDR2 is FYNNEI. The DNA of the CDR3 is TGTGCCAGCAGTTCCCGGGGTTCTGGGGCCAACGTCCTGACTTTC. Translating gives CASSSRGSGANVLTF.

The chain uses TRBV4-1 and TRBJ2-5; 7 bases agree with TRBD2. CDR1 and CDR2 from the germline V gene are MGHRA and YSYEKL. V was pared by 3 bases and J by 1 base, with 2 bases of the junction left unmatched. The CDR3 has 14 residues. The chain's CDR3 is CASSHLAGQETQYF. CDR3 DNA: TGCGCCAGCAGCCACTTAGCGGGCCAAGAGACCCAGTACTTC.

The gene calls are TRBV25-1 and TRBJ2-7, with D possibly TRBD2 on 5 matching bases. Germline V gene sequence: CDR1 MGHDK, CDR2 SYGVNS. Deletions cut 3 bases from V and 2 bases from J, with 11 bases between. This CDR3 has 14 residues. In DNA form, the CDR3 reads TGTGCCAGCAGTGATCGGCGGGTCCCCTACGAGCAGTACTTC. It yields the protein CASSDRRVPYEQYF.

A single count supports this clone. The chain has TRBV30 and TRBJ1-2; weak D call: TRBD1 (6 bases). Germline V gene sequence: CDR1 GTSNPN, CDR2 SVGIG (reference sequence). The CDR3 runs to 15 residues. Trimming shortened V by 3 bases and J by 0 bases, and 14 bases separated the two germline ends. For the CDR3, the DNA is TGTGCCTGGAGGAGGTACAGGGCGTCTAACTATGGCTACACCTTC. As protein: CAWRRYRASNYGYTF.

This sequence joins TRBV2 and TRBJ1-2; D might be TRBD1 (6 bases). The CDR3 consists of 16 residues. The germline V gene encodes CDR1 SNHLY and CDR2 FYNNEI. Trimming took off 0 bases at V and 4 bases at J, with 15 bases between the two ends. The DNA of the CDR3 is TGTGCCAGCAGTGAAGCGGCCTCGACAGGCCGCTATGGCTACACCTTC. Translating gives CASSEAASTGRYGYTF.

CDR3 region: CASSPGTGPNEKLFF. The CDR3 DNA sequence: TGTGCCAGCAGCCCCGGGACAGGACCTAATGAAAAACTGTTTTTT. The V and J genes are TRBV7-9 and TRBJ1-4; 8 bases fit TRBD1. V was pared by 5 bases and J by 3 bases, with 5 bases of the junction left unmatched. CDR1 is SEHNR and CDR2 is FQNEAQ in the germline V gene (reference sequence). The CDR3 is 15 residues long.

This rearrangement joins TRBV11-2 to TRBJ2-1; D might be TRBD2 (5 bases). Germline loops: CDR1 SGHAT, CDR2 FQNNGV. Trimming took 2 bases from V and 10 from J, leaving 12 bases between them. This CDR3 contains 13 residues. The CDR3 spells CASSLRLGGEQFF. As DNA, the CDR3 is TGTGCCAGCAGCTTACGTTTGGGCGGGGAGCAGTTCTTC.

As for this clone: Other DNA sequences in the same sample also yield this CDR3. The chain combines TRBV27 with TRBJ1-2; 7 bases agree with TRBD1. Germline V gene data show CDR1 as MNHEY and CDR2 as SMNVEV (reference sequence). The CDR3 is made up of 15 amino acids. The J segment lost 0 bases and the V segment lost 5 bases, leaving 6 bases of the junction unmatched. CDR3: CASSPGQAANYGYTF. The CDR3 DNA follows: TGTGCCAGCAGTCCAGGACAGGCCGCTAACTATGGCTACACCTTC.

The chain links TRBV19 to TRBJ2-1; 7 nucleotides match TRBD1. The CDR3 has 15 residues. J gave up 4 bases and V 3 bases, and 6 bases lay outside the gene matches. Per germline, CDR1 LNHDA and CDR2 SQIVND (reference sequence). The CDR3 coding sequence is TGTGCCAGTAGTATCCTCGGGACAGTATACAATGAGCAGTTCTTC. Translating it yields CASSILGTVYNEQFF.

The count of this clone is one. The chain is built from TRBV10-3 and TRBJ1-1, with 9 bases identical to TRBD1. After removal of 6 bases from V and 3 bases from J, the junction contained 5 bases not matched to a gene. Germline V CDR1 and CDR2: ENHRY, SYGVKD. The CDR3 covers 14 residues. CDR3 residues: CAISGTGRYTEAFF. CDR3 nucleotide sequence: TGTGCCATCAGCGGGACAGGGAGGTACACTGAAGCTTTCTTT.

The chain uses TRBV5-3 and TRBJ2-3; TRBD2 matches at 10 bases. TRBV5-3 is an ORF, with its function uncertain. The CDR3 contains 23 residues. Trimming removed 2 bases from V and 2 bases from J; junction bases left unmatched: 26. CDR3 in amino acids: CARSLRGDSSGRTLVVPTDTQYF. DNA for the CDR3: TGTGCCAGAAGCTTAAGAGGAGATTCTAGCGGGAGAACCTTAGTGGTACCCACAGATACGCAGTATTTT.